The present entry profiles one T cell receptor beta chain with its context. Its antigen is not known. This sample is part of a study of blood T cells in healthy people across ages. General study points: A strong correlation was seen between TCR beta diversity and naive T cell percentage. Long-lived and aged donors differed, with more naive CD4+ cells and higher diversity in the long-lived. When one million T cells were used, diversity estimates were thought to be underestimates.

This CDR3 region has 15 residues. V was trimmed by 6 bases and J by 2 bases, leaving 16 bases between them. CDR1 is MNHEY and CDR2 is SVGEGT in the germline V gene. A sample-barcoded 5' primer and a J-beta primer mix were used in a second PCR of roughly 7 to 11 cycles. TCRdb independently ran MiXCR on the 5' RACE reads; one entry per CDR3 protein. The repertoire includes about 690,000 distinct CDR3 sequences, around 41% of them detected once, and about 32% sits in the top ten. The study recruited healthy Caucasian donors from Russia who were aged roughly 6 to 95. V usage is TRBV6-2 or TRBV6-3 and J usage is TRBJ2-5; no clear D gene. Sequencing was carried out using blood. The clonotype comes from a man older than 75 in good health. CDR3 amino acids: CASRNPGALQETQYF. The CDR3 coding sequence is TGTGCCAGCAGGAACCCAGGCGCCCTACAAGAGACCCAGTACTTC.